This TCR beta chain was captured in a study of blood T cell repertoires in COVID-19. This clone was seen a few times. The CDR3 extends over 15 amino acids. Germline-derived CDR1 and CDR2 are SEHNR and FQNEAQ (reference sequence). The V segment lost 1 base and the J segment 3 bases; nucleotides outside the gene matches: 4. Profiling relied on immunoSEQ multiplex PCR, and the TCRdb table lists in-frame clones only, not all of them. The sample has around 260,000 clones; around nine tenths are singletons. The TCR originated in a man aged 25 to 40 with active or convalescent COVID-19. V and J are TRBV7-9 and TRBJ2-7; 9 bases match TRBD2. Sequenced material: peripheral blood. The CDR3 spells CASSLGLAGVYEQYF. The CDR3 DNA reads as TGTGCCAGCAGCTTAGGTTTAGCGGGGGTCTACGAGCAGTACTTC.